These 14 T cell receptor beta chains were all obtained from the same sample, sequenced in a study of T cell changes during pregnancy in multiple sclerosis. Here immunoSEQ multiplex PCR was the method, and the copy in TCRdb shows in-frame clones only, minus some. The table records tens of thousands of clones, about 92% of them present only once. Specimen: peripheral blood, collected in the first trimester of pregnancy. Receptors originate from a female donor in good health, enrolled as a control in a pregnancy study.

This clone has only one observation. The chain couples TRBV19 to TRBJ2-6, with D possibly TRBD1 on 6 matching bases. Deletions cut 0 bases from V and 1 base from J, with 19 bases between. This CDR3 has 20 amino acids. Germline V gives CDR1 LNHDA, CDR2 SQIVND (reference sequence). As DNA, the CDR3 is TGTGCCAGTAGTATAGACTATGGGCAGGGGCCTATATCTGGGGCCAACGTCCTGACTTTC. As protein: CASSIDYGQGPISGANVLTF.

The chain recombines TRBV2 with TRBJ1-1; TRBD1 aligns across 7 bases. CDR3 length: 13 residues. Germline values: CDR1 SNHLY, CDR2 FYNNEI. With 6 bases clipped from V and 3 bases from J, the junction kept 4 bases outside the gene matches. CDR3 region: CASRIDRDTEAFF. The CDR3 nucleotides are TGTGCCAGCAGGATCGACAGGGACACTGAAGCTTTCTTT.

V gene TRBV6-5 combines with J gene TRBJ2-3; 9 bases fit TRBD2. The CDR3 length is 15 residues. Looked up from germline, CDR1 is MNHEY and CDR2 is SVGAGI. Losses at the gene ends were 7 bases for V and 2 bases for J; bases not matched to a gene: 7. The DNA of the CDR3 is TGTGCCAGCATAGCTAGCGGGGCGACCACAGATACGCAGTATTTT. It translates to CASIASGATTDTQYF.

The chain employs TRBV4-3 and TRBJ2-1; 8 bases align to TRBD1. This CDR3 is 16 amino acids long. The V and J ends lost 4 bases and 1 base, in that order; junction bases with no gene match: 6. From germline, CDR1 is LGHNA and CDR2 YSLEER. DNA for the CDR3: TGCGCCAGCAGCCGAGGACAGGGAAGGTCCTACAATGAGCAGTTCTTC. It is translated as CASSRGQGRSYNEQFF.

V is TRBV10-2 and J is TRBJ2-2; D may be TRBD2 (6 bases). The germline V and J ends were trimmed by 3 bases and 5 bases, with 13 bases remaining between them. The CDR3 consists of 15 residues. Looked up from germline, CDR1 is WSHSY and CDR2 is SAAADI. The CDR3 DNA follows: TGCGCCAGCAGTGAAAGGAGGGCTTCTACCGGGGAGCTGTTTTTT. Protein product: CASSERRASTGELFF.

The chain uses TRBV19 and TRBJ2-7; 8 bases align to TRBD1. The length of the CDR3 is 15 residues. V dropped 6 bases and J dropped 3; count of bases not matched to a gene: 10. Germline-derived CDR1 and CDR2 are LNHDA and SQIVND (reference sequence). CDR3 nucleotides: TGTGCCAGTAGCCCAGACAGGGGTCGAAACTACGAGCAGTACTTC. It codes for CASSPDRGRNYEQYF.

V gene TRBV2 combines with J gene TRBJ1-2; 8 bases match TRBD1. The CDR3 totals 14 residues. Losses at the gene ends were 5 bases for V and 3 bases for J; bases not matched to a gene: 5. Germline V CDR1 and CDR2: SNHLY, FYNNEI. DNA for the CDR3: TGTGCCAGCAGTCGACAGGGGATAGACTATGGCTACACCTTC. Amino acids: CASSRQGIDYGYTF.

V gene TRBV7-9 combines with J gene TRBJ2-5; 12 bases align to TRBD1. Germline V gene data show CDR1 as SEHNR and CDR2 as FQNEAQ (reference sequence). The CDR3 length is 15 residues. V gave up 5 bases and J gave up 5 bases; unmatched junction bases: 6. The CDR3 loop reads CASSAGQGARETQYF. CDR3 bases: TGTGCCAGCAGCGCGGGACAGGGGGCTAGGGAGACCCAGTACTTC.

The V gene is TRBV5-4, the J gene TRBJ2-1, with D possibly matching TRBD2 (5 bases). Trimming left V 4 bases short and J 1 base short, with 15 bases between. This CDR3 is built from 16 residues. The germline CDR1 and CDR2 sequences are SGHNT and YYREEE (reference sequence). CDR3 residues: CASSPRGSASYNEQFF. The CDR3 bases are TGTGCCAGCAGCCCCCGGGGTAGCGCATCCTACAATGAGCAGTTCTTC. The full variable domain, in which reference TRBV5-4 and TRBJ2-1 provide the parts outside the CDR3, is ETGVTQSPTHLIKTRGQQVTLRCSSQSGHNTVSWYQQALGQGPQFIFQYYREEENGRGNFPPRFSGLQFPNYSSELNVNALELDDSALYLCASSPRGSASYNEQFFGPGTRLTVL.

The chain uses TRBV27 and TRBJ2-7, with D maybe TRBD2 (5 bases). The CDR3 is made up of 13 amino acids. Germline V gene data show CDR1 as MNHEY and CDR2 as SMNVEV (reference sequence). Between the trimmed V and J ends, which lost 5 bases and 1 base, there was a span of 9 bases. The CDR3 DNA sequence: TGTGCCAGCAGTGCCGGGGTGTCCTACGAGCAGTACTTC. Translating gives CASSAGVSYEQYF.

The chain links TRBV29-1 to TRBJ2-7; 7 bases are shared with TRBD2. Germline V gene lookup returns CDR1 SQVTM and CDR2 ANQGSEA. V lost 4 bases, J lost 5 bases, and 11 bases stayed unmatched. The length of the CDR3 is 14 residues. CDR3 protein: CSVVSGAQSHEQYF. The DNA for the CDR3 is TGCAGCGTTGTAAGCGGGGCCCAATCACACGAGCAGTACTTC.

The chain joins TRBV27 to TRBJ2-7; the match to TRBD2 covers 10 bases. In germline, CDR1 is MNHEY, CDR2 SMNVEV (reference sequence). V was clipped by 4 bases and J by 3 bases; unmatched bases: 6. The CDR3 has 15 amino acids. The CDR3 DNA sequence: TGTGCCAGCAGTTCGGTCGGACTAGCGGACTACGAGCAGTACTTC. It translates to CASSSVGLADYEQYF.

This clone was detected only a few times. The rearrangement joins TRBV11-3 to TRBJ1-1; 10 bases align to TRBD1. The V gene's germline CDR1 is SGHNT and CDR2 YENEEA. The CDR3 covers 15 residues. With V trimmed by 5 bases and J by 5 bases, 8 bases remained unmatched. This CDR3 reads CASSPRRQGATEAFF. The CDR3 DNA reads as TGTGCCAGCAGCCCCAGGAGACAGGGGGCAACTGAAGCTTTCTTT.

The rearrangement links TRBV27 to TRBJ1-2; D uncertain. There are 13 residues in the CDR3. With 0 bases removed from V and 4 bases from J, the gap between germline ends came to 6 bases. Germline V lookup: CDR1 MNHEY, CDR2 SMNVEV (reference sequence). CDR3: CASSLSSLYGYTF. As DNA, the CDR3 is TGTGCCAGCAGTTTATCTTCCCTCTATGGCTACACCTTC.